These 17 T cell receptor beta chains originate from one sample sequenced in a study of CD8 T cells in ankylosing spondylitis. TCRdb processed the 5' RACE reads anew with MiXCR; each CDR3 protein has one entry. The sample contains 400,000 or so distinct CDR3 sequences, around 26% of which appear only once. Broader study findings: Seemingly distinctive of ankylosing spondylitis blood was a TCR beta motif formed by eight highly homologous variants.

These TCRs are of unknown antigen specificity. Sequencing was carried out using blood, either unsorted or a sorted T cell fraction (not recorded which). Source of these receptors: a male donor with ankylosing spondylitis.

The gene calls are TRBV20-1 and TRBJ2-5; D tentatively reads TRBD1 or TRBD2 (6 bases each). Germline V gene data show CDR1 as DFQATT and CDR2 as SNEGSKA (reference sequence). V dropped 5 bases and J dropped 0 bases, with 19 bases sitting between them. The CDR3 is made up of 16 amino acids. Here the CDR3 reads CSAAPARGAYQETQYF. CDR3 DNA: TGCAGTGCTGCCCCCGCGAGGGGGGCGTACCAAGAGACCCAGTACTTC.

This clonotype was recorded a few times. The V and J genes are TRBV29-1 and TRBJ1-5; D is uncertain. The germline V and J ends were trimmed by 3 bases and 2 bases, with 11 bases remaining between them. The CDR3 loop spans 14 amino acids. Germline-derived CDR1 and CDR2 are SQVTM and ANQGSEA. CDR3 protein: CSVEMGTGNQPQHF. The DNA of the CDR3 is TGCAGCGTTGAGATGGGCACGGGCAATCAGCCCCAGCATTTT.

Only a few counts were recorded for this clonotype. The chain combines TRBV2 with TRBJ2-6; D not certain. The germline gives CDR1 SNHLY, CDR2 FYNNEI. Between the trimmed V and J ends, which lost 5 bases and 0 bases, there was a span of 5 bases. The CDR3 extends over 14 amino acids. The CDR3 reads CASSYYSGANVLTF. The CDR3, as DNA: TGTGCCAGCAGTTACTACTCTGGGGCCAACGTCCTGACTTTC. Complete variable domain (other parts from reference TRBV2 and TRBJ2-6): EPEVTQTPSHQVTQMGQEVILRCVPISNHLYFYWYRQILGQKVEFLVSFYNNEISEKSEIFDDQFSVERPDGSNFTLKIRSTKLEDSAMYFCASSYYSGANVLTFGAGSRLTVL.

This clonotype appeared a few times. CDR3 nucleotide sequence: TGTGCCAGCTCACTCCCGGACGGTGGGATTAACATTCAGTACTTC. This encodes CASSLPDGGINIQYF. The rearrangement links TRBV18 to TRBJ2-4; no clear D gene. V was trimmed by 4 bases and J by 7 bases, leaving 17 bases between them. Per the germline V gene, CDR1 is KGHSH and CDR2 is LQKENI. CDR3 length equals 15 residues.

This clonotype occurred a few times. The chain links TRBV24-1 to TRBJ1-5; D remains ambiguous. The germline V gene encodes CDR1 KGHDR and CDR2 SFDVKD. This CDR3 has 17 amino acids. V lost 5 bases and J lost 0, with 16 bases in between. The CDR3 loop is CATSATQGGNSNQPQHF. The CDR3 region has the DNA TGTGCCACCAGTGCCACTCAAGGAGGGAATAGCAATCAGCCCCAGCATTTT.

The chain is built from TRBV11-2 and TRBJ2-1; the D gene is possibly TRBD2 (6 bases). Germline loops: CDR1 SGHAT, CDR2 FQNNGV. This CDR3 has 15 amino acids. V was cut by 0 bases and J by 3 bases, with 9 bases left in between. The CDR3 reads CASSLDGRYYNEQFF. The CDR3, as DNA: TGTGCCAGCAGCTTAGACGGGAGATACTACAATGAGCAGTTCTTC. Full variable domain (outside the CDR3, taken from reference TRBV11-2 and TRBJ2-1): EAGVAQSPRYKIIEKRQSVAFWCNPISGHATLYWYQQILGQGPKLLIQFQNNGVVDDSQLPKDRFSAERLKGVDSTLKIQPAKLEDSAVYLCASSLDGRYYNEQFFGPGTRLTVL.

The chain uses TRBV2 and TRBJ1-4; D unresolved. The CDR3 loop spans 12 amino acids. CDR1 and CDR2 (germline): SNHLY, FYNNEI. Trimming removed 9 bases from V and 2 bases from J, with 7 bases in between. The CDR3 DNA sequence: TGTGCCAGAGGGAGGACTAATGAAAAACTGTTTTTT. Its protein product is CARGRTNEKLFF.

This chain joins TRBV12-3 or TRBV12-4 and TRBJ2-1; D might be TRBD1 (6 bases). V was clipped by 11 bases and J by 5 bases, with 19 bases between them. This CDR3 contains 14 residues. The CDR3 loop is CAQSPGQLHNEQFF. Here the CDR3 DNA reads TGTGCCCAATCTCCTGGACAGCTCCACAATGAGCAGTTCTTC.

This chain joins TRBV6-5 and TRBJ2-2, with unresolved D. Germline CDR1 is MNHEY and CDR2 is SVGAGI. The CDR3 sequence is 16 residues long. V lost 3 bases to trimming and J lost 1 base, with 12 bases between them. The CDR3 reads CASSYWGRKNTGELFF. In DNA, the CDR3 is TGTGCCAGCAGTTATTGGGGTCGGAAGAACACCGGGGAGCTGTTTTTT.

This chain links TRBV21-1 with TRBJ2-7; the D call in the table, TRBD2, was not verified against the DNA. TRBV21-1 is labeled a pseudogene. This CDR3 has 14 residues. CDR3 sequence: CASSTGPRSYEQYV. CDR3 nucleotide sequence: TGTGCCAGCAGCACCGGGCCCCGCTCCTACGAGCAGTACGTC.

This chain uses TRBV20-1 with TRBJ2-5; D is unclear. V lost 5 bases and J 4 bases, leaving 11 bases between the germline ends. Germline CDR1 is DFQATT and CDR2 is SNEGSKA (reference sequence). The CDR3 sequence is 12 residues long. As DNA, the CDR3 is TGCAGTGCTTCGGTCGAGGTAGAGACCCAGTACTTC. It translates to CSASVEVETQYF.

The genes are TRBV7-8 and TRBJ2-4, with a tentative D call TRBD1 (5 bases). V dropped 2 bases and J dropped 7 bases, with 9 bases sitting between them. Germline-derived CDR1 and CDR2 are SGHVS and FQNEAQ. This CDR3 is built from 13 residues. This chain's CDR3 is CASSLPPGNIQYF. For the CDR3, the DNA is TGTGCCAGCAGCTTACCCCCAGGGAACATTCAGTACTTC.

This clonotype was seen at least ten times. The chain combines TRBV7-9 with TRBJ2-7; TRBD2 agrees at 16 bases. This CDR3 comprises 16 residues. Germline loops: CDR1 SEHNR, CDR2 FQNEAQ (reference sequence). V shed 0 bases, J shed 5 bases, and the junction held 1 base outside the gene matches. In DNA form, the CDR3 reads TGTGCCAGCAGCTTAGCGGGGACTAGCGGGAGGGACGAGCAGTACTTC. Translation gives CASSLAGTSGRDEQYF.

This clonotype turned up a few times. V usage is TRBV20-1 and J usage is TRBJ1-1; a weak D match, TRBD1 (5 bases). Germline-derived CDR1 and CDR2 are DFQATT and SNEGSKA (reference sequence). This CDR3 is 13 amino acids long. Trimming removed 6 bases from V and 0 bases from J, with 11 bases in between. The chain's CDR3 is CSAPGSVNTEAFF. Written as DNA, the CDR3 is TGCAGTGCCCCAGGGTCGGTGAACACTGAAGCTTTCTTT.

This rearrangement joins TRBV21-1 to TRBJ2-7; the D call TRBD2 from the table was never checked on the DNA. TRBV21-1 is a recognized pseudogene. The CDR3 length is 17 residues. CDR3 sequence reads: CASSKGGYYRRGYEQYF. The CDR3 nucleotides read TGTGCCAGCAGCAAAGGGGGTTATTATAGGAGGGGATACGAGCAGTACTTC.

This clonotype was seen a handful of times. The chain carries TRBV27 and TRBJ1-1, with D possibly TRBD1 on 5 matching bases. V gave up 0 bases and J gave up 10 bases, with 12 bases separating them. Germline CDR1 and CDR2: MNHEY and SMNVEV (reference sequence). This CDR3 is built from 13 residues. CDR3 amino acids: CASSLSVGQAAFF. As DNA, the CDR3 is TGTGCCAGCAGTTTATCGGTCGGACAAGCAGCTTTCTTT.

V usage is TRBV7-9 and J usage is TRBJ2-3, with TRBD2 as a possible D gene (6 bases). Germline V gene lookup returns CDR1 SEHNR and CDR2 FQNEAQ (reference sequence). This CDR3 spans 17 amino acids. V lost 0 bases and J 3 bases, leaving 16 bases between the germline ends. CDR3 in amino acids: CASSLASPGGKTDTQYF. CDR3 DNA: TGTGCCAGCAGCTTAGCGTCCCCCGGAGGGAAGACAGATACGCAGTATTTT.